This paragraph reports one T cell receptor beta chain. Germline V gene sequence: CDR1 MDHEN, CDR2 SYDVKM. The germline V and J ends were trimmed by 6 bases and 7 bases, with 19 bases remaining between them. The CDR3 is 15 amino acids. Generated by immunoSEQ multiplex PCR, the TCRdb table keeps only in-frame clones and is missing some. Of around 250,000 clones listed, 80% to 95% are singletons. These data belong to a study of T cell responses to AZD1222 COVID-19 vaccine. Sequences were derived from peripheral blood, sampled on day 0 of AZD1222 vaccination. This chain links TRBV28 with TRBJ2-4; the D gene is possibly TRBD1 (6 bases). The receptor was isolated from an adult in good health. The CDR3 DNA reads as TGTGCCAGCAGCCTCCTGGGGGCCCTTTCGAACATTCAGTACTTC. Residues: CASSLLGALSNIQYF.